A single sample is the source of the 15 T cell receptor beta chains below, sequenced in a study. TCRdb re-called the 5' RACE reads through MiXCR, storing one row per CDR3 protein. The sample contains around 52,000 distinct CDR3 sequences, roughly 30% of which appear only once. Sequenced input: tumor-infiltrating memory CD4+ T cells sorted from the breast tumor. Specified subset: memory CD4+ T cells, CD4+CD45RO+CD25-. These receptors came from a female donor with breast cancer.

The sample holds a few counts of this clonotype. Mismatch with germline at one junction end may stem from a read error. The chain recombines TRBV7-9 with TRBJ1-2; D may be TRBD1 (5 bases). Germline V gene lookup returns CDR1 SEHNR and CDR2 FQNEAQ (reference sequence). The CDR3 contains 13 residues. CDR3 region: CAGSPTQGTGYTF. The CDR3 DNA sequence: TGTGCCGGCAGCCCCACCCAGGGAACTGGCTACACCTTC.

The genes are TRBV5-1 and TRBJ1-1; D is undetermined. The V end lost 4 bases, the J end lost 1 base, and 8 bases lay between the germline ends. The V gene's germline CDR1 is SGHRS and CDR2 YFSETQ. CDR3 length: 13 residues. The CDR3 is CASSASGNTEAFF. The CDR3 DNA reads as TGCGCCAGCAGCGCCTCAGGGAACACTGAAGCTTTCTTT.

In the case of this clonotype: One end of the junction varies from germline; a read error may be responsible. The chain combines TRBV6-1 with TRBJ1-3; D not resolved. Germline CDR1 MNHNS, CDR2 SASEGT. The CDR3 runs 14 residues. DNA for the CDR3: TGTGCCAGCAAGTTGCAGAACTCTGGAAACACCATAGATTTT. It codes for CASKLQNSGNTIDF.

The chain has TRBV2 and TRBJ1-5; 8 bases fit TRBD1. CDR3 length: 15 residues. Germline CDR1 reads SNHLY; CDR2 reads FYNNEI. The junction had 5 bases not matched to a gene; V was cut back by 4 bases and J by 3 bases. This CDR3 reads CASSARTGSNQPQHF. In nucleotides, the CDR3 is TGTGCCAGCAGTGCCCGGACAGGGTCCAATCAGCCCCAGCATTTT.

Turning to this clonotype: A read error may produce the germline difference seen at one junction end. CDR3 sequence reads: CASSSTLTSGRSHNEQFF. CDR3 nucleotides: TGTGCCAGCAGCTCCACGCTGACTAGCGGGCGCTCCCACAATGAGCAGTTCTTC. This chain uses TRBV7-2 with TRBJ2-1; 10 bases align to TRBD2. In germline, CDR1 is SGHTA, CDR2 FQGNSA. The CDR3 is made up of 18 amino acids.

This clonotype occurred a few times. V is TRBV29-1 and J is TRBJ2-1, with 8 bases aligning to TRBD2. The junction had 6 bases not matched to a gene; V was cut back by 6 bases and J by 5 bases. Germline CDR1 and CDR2: SQVTM and ANQGSEA. CDR3 size: 13 residues. CDR3 sequence (DNA): TGCAGCGTCCCGGGACTAGGGGACAATGAGCAGTTCTTC. This codes for CSVPGLGDNEQFF.

This rearrangement joins TRBV5-1 to TRBJ2-3; 10 bases line up with TRBD2. This CDR3 region has 15 residues. The V and J ends lost 0 bases and 4 bases, in that order; junction bases with no gene match: 2. Germline V lookup: CDR1 SGHRS, CDR2 YFSETQ. CDR3: CASSLGLAGADTQYF. The CDR3 DNA is TGCGCCAGCAGCTTGGGGCTAGCGGGAGCAGATACGCAGTATTTT.

This clonotype was observed a handful of times. The rearrangement joins TRBV10-3 to TRBJ2-6, with a tentative D call TRBD2 (5 bases). CDR1 and CDR2 from the germline V gene are ENHRY and SYGVKD. The CDR3 runs 16 residues. V dropped 4 bases and J dropped 0 bases, with 10 bases sitting between them. CDR3 in DNA: TGTGCCATCAGTGCGGGATCGGGCTCTGGGGCCAACGTCCTGACTTTC. It translates to CAISAGSGSGANVLTF.

This clonotype was counted a few times. This chain connects TRBV2 to TRBJ1-4, with D unclear. V dropped 8 bases and J dropped 0 bases, with 7 bases sitting between them. The germline V gene has CDR1 SNHLY and CDR2 FYNNEI. The CDR3 contains 13 residues. This chain's CDR3 is CASRGATNEKLFF. CDR3 bases: TGTGCCAGCCGTGGTGCAACTAATGAAAAACTGTTTTTT.

As concerns this clonotype: A much larger clone lies a single base off, so this may be a read error. The rearrangement links TRBV6-5 to TRBJ1-2, with 7 positions matching TRBD1. Germline CDR1 and CDR2: MNHEY and SVGAGI. This CDR3 region has 12 residues. V was clipped by 8 bases and J by 5 bases; unmatched bases: 5. The CDR3 here is CASGKQGYGYTF. The CDR3 region has the DNA TGTGCCAGCGGTAAACAGGGGTATGGCTACACCTTC.

J is TRBJ1-6 and V is TRBV4-3, with D possibly being TRBD1 (5 bases). This CDR3 has 14 amino acids. Germline V gene data show CDR1 as LGHNA and CDR2 as YSLEER. The V end lost 0 bases, the J end lost 7 bases, and 7 bases lay between the germline ends. Here the CDR3 DNA reads TGCGCCAGCAGCCAAGAGGACACAAATTCACCCCTCCACTTT. It encodes CASSQEDTNSPLHF.

Turning to this clonotype: This clone may be a read error of a much larger clone one base away. The chain is built from TRBV7-2 and TRBJ1-2; D is uncertain. V lost 5 bases, J lost 2 bases, and 15 bases lay in between. The germline gives CDR1 SGHTA, CDR2 FQGNSA. This CDR3 contains 15 residues. The CDR3: CASSGYSEVNYGYTF. The CDR3 DNA follows: TGTGCCAGCAGCGGTTACAGCGAAGTAAACTATGGCTACACCTTC.

V and J are TRBV3-1 and TRBJ1-1; D uncertain. V lost 8 bases, J lost 8 bases, and 15 bases lay in between. Germline values: CDR1 LGHDT, CDR2 YNNKEL (reference sequence). The CDR3 is made up of 12 amino acids. The chain's CDR3 is CASVPGPREAFF. DNA of the CDR3: TGTGCCAGCGTGCCCGGGCCGCGAGAAGCTTTCTTT.

The chain carries TRBV7-8 and TRBJ1-1; D may be TRBD1 (6 bases). The germline V and J ends were trimmed by 1 base and 5 bases, with 17 bases remaining between them. CDR1 SGHVS and CDR2 FQNEAQ come from the germline V gene. The CDR3 sequence is 16 residues long. CDR3 sequence reads: CASSLGAYRERTEAFF. The CDR3 bases are TGTGCCAGCAGCTTAGGAGCCTACAGGGAAAGGACTGAAGCTTTCTTT.

This chain uses TRBV9 with TRBJ1-3; D might be TRBD1 (5 bases). Germline V gene lookup returns CDR1 SGDLS and CDR2 YYNGEE. The CDR3 has 13 residues. V was pared by 0 bases and J by 8 bases, with 9 bases between. The chain's CDR3 is CASSVDWGDTIYF. The CDR3 nucleotides are TGTGCCAGCAGCGTAGACTGGGGCGACACCATATATTTT. Full variable domain (remainder filled in from reference TRBV9 and TRBJ1-3): DSGVTQTPKHLITATGQRVTLRCSPRSGDLSVYWYQQSLDQGLQFLIQYYNGEERAKGNILERFSAQQFPDLHSELNLSSLELGDSALYFCASSVDWGDTIYFGEGSWLTVV.